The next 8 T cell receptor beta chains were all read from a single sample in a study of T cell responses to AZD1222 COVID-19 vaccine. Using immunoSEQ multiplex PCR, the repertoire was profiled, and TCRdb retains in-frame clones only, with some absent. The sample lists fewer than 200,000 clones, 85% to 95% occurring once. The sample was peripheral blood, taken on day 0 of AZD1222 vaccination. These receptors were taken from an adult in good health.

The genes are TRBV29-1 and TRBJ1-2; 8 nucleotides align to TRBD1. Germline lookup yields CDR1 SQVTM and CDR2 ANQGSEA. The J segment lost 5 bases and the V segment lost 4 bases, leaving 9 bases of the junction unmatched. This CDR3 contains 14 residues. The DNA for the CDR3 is TGCAGCGTTGGGGAGCCGACAGGGGAGTATGGCTACACCTTC. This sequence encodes CSVGEPTGEYGYTF. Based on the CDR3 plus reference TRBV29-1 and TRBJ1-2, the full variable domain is SAVISQKPSRDICQRGTSLTIQCQVDSQVTMMFWYRQQPGQSLTLIATANQGSEATYESGFVIDKFPISRPNLTFSTLTVSNMSPEDSSIYLCSVGEPTGEYGYTFGSGTRLTVV.

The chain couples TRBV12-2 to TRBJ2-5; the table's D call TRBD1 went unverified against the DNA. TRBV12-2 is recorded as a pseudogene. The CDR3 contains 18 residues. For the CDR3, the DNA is TGTGCAAGTCGCTCAAGAAGACGGGACAGCGCATTCCAAGAGACCCAGTACTTC. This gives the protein CASRSRRRDSAFQETQYF.

CDR3 amino acids: CASSLVGREAQYV. CDR3 nucleotides: TGTGCCAGCAGCTTGGTGGGCAGGGAGGCGCAGTACGTC. The chain links TRBV5-6 to TRBJ2-7; TRBD2 is a possible D gene (6 bases). The germline V and J ends were trimmed by 0 bases and 9 bases, with 13 bases remaining between them. CDR3 length equals 13 residues. Germline V gene lookup returns CDR1 SGHDT and CDR2 YYEEEE.

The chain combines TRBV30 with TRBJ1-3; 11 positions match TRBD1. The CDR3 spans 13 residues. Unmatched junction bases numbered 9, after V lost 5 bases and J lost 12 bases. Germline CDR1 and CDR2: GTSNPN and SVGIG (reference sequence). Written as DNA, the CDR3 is TGTGCCTGGGTGGACAGGGGGCCGGGGAGCATATATTTT. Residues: CAWVDRGPGSIYF.

CDR3 sequence reads: CASSLSQGGNIQYF. The DNA for the CDR3 is TGTGCCAGCAGTTTAAGCCAGGGAGGAAACATTCAGTACTTC. V is TRBV27 and J is TRBJ2-4, with D possibly matching TRBD2 (6 bases). The CDR3 has 14 residues. In germline, CDR1 is MNHEY, CDR2 SMNVEV (reference sequence). Trimming cost V 2 bases and J 6 bases, with 11 bases left between them.

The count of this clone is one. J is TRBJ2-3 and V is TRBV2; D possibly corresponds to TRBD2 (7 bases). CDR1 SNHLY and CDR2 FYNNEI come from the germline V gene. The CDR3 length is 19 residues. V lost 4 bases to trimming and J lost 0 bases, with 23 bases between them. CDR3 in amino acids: CASSGQGFQLAPSTDTQYF. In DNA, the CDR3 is TGTGCCAGCAGTGGGCAGGGGTTCCAACTAGCGCCGAGCACAGATACGCAGTATTTT.

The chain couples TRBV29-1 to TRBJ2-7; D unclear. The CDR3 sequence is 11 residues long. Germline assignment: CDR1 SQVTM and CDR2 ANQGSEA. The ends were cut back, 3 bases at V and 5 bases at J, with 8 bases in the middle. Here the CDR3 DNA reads TGCAGCGTTGATACAACCCACGAGCAGTACTTC. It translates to CSVDTTHEQYF.

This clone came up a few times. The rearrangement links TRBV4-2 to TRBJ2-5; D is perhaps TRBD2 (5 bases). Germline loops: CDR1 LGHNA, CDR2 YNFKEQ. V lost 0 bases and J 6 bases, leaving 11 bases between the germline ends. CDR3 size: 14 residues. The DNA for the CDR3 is TGTGCCAGCAGCCAAGATCTAGGAGGCAAGACCCAGTACTTC. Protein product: CASSQDLGGKTQYF.